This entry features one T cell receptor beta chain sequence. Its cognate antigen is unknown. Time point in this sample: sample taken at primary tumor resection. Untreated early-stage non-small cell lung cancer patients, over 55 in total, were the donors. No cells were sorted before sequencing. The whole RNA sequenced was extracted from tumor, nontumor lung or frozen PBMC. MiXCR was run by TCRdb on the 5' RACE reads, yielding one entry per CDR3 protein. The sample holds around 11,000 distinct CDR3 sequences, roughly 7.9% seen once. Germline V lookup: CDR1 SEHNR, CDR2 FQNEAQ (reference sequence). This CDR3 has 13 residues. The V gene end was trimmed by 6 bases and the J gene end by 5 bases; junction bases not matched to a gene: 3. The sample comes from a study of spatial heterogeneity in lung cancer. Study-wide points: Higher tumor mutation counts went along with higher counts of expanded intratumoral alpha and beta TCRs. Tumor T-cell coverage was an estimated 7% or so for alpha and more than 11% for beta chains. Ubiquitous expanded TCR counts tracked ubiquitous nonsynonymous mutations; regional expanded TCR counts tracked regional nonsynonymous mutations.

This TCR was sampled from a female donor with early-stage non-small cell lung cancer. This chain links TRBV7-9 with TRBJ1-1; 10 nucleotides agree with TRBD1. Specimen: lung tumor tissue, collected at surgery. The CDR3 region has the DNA TGTGCCAGCAGGGGACAGGGGATGACTGAAGCTTTCTTT. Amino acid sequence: CASRGQGMTEAFF.